This T cell receptor (beta chain) derives from a study of OX40 agonist ivuxolimab in advanced cancers. Study-level background: The study treated patients with ivuxolimab, an agonistic anti-OX40 (CD134) antibody. Each patient was given ivuxolimab into a vein every 2 weeks, at 0.01 to 10 mg/kg.

Produced via immunoSEQ multiplex PCR; TCRdb's table is partial and in-frame only. The repertoire holds 85,000 to 100,000 clones, with more than 75% as singletons. The CDR3 has 13 residues. The V gene's germline CDR1 is SGHAT and CDR2 FQNNGV. V gave up 5 bases and J gave up 2 bases, with 9 bases separating them. Blood samples were obtained at baseline, cycle 4 day 1, and cycle 7 day 1. This chain uses TRBV11-2 with TRBJ2-5; D uncertain. The receptor comes from an adult with an advanced solid tumor such as melanoma, head and neck, liver or kidney cancer. Sequencing used CD4+ or CD8+ T cells sorted from blood, obtained in a trial of the OX40 agonist ivuxolimab. CDR3 sequence reads: CASSVGQQETQYF. In DNA, the CDR3 is TGTGCCAGCAGCGTAGGCCAGCAAGAGACCCAGTACTTC.